One and the same sample provided the 9 T cell receptor beta chains below, sequenced in a study of blood T cells in healthy people across ages. Through a sample-barcoded 5' primer and a J-beta primer mix, a second PCR was run for roughly 7 to 11 cycles. MiXCR, applied by TCRdb to the 5' RACE reads, yields one record per CDR3 protein. The sample gives about 970,000 distinct CDR3 sequences, roughly 47% of which show up once; around 21% is in the top ten. The specimen sequenced was blood. These receptors were obtained from a woman aged 55-69 years in good health.

This clonotype turned up a few times. The gene calls are TRBV29-1 and TRBJ2-1; 8 nucleotides match TRBD1. The length of the CDR3 is 12 residues. CDR1 and CDR2 (germline): SQVTM, ANQGSEA. The J segment lost 6 bases and the V segment lost 3 bases, leaving 1 base of the junction unmatched. CDR3 bases: TGCAGCGTTGATACAGGGGGCAATGAGCAGTTCTTC. It codes for CSVDTGGNEQFF.

A few counts support this clonotype. This chain uses TRBV5-1 with TRBJ2-7; D is ambiguous. CDR3 length equals 13 residues. Trimming pared 4 bases from V and 5 bases from J, leaving 13 bases between. Per the germline V gene, CDR1 is SGHRS and CDR2 is YFSETQ. CDR3 residues: CASSPLEHHEQYF. CDR3 sequence (DNA): TGCGCCAGCAGCCCGCTAGAGCACCACGAGCAGTACTTC. Combining the CDR3 with reference TRBV5-1 and TRBJ2-7 gives the whole variable domain KAGVTQTPRYLIKTRGQQVTLSCSPISGHRSVSWYQQTPGQGLQFLFEYFSETQRNKGNFPGRFSGRQFSNSRSEMNVSTLELGDSALYLCASSPLEHHEQYFGPGTRLTVT.

The chain carries TRBV7-6 and TRBJ2-3, with 11 bases lining up with TRBD2. Unmatched junction bases numbered 10, after V lost 5 bases and J lost 0 bases. The CDR3 spans 18 residues. The germline V gene has CDR1 SGHVS and CDR2 FNYEAQ. In nucleotides, the CDR3 is TGTGCCAGCAGCGCCTTCCCCATAGCGGGAGGGAGCACAGATACGCAGTATTTT. Translation gives CASSAFPIAGGSTDTQYF.

This clonotype has just a few counts. The rearrangement uses TRBV7-2 and TRBJ2-1; D is uncertain. The V and J ends lost 5 bases and 6 bases respectively, with 8 bases between them. The CDR3 sequence is 12 residues long. The germline gives CDR1 SGHTA, CDR2 FQGNSA. The CDR3 DNA follows: TGTGCCAGCAGCGCCGTAGGCAATGAGCAGTTCTTC. Its protein product is CASSAVGNEQFF.

In its sample, this clonotype was seen a few times. The chain links TRBV11-2 to TRBJ1-2; TRBD1 aligns across 7 bases. The trim removed 1 base at V and 3 bases at J, leaving 5 bases unmatched. CDR1 and CDR2 (germline): SGHAT, FQNNGV. This CDR3 contains 15 residues. This CDR3 is CASSLGIQGDYGYTF. The CDR3 coding sequence is TGTGCCAGCAGCTTAGGTATCCAGGGGGACTATGGCTACACCTTC.

This clonotype was seen only a few times. The rearrangement joins TRBV18 to TRBJ2-7; 10 bases agree with TRBD2. The CDR3 is made up of 15 amino acids. V lost 3 bases to trimming and J lost 7 bases; unmatched junction nucleotides: 9. Germline V gene lookup returns CDR1 KGHSH and CDR2 LQKENI. The CDR3 nucleotides are TGTGCCAGCTCACCCGGACTAGCGGAGTACAATGAGCAGTACTTC. It specifies CASSPGLAEYNEQYF.

The sample holds a few counts of this clonotype. The gene calls are TRBV9 and TRBJ2-5; D unclear. V lost 0 bases and J 1 base, leaving 13 bases between the germline ends. Per the germline V gene, CDR1 is SGDLS and CDR2 is YYNGEE. The CDR3 sequence is 16 residues long. The CDR3 DNA follows: TGTGCCAGCAGCGTAGGGCTTGGTCCCCCCCAAGAGACCCAGTACTTC. As protein: CASSVGLGPPQETQYF.

The chain is built from TRBV3-1 and TRBJ1-4; a possible D gene is TRBD1 (6 bases). The CDR3 length is 15 residues. The V end was cut by 4 bases, the J end by 3 bases, with 12 bases between. CDR1 LGHDT and CDR2 YNNKEL come from the germline V gene (reference sequence). CDR3 nucleotide sequence: TGTGCCAGCAGCCGCTACAGGGCGGCTAATGAAAAACTGTTTTTT. Translated: CASSRYRAANEKLFF. Supplemented by reference TRBV3-1 and TRBJ1-4, the full variable domain reads DTAVSQTPKYLVTQMGNDKSIKCEQNLGHDTMYWYKQDSKKFLKIMFSYNNKELIINETVPNRFSPKSPDKAHLNLHINSLELGDSAVYFCASSRYRAANEKLFFGSGTQLSVL.

V and J are TRBV29-1 and TRBJ2-3, with 12 bases that match TRBD2. The V gene's germline CDR1 is SQVTM and CDR2 ANQGSEA. With V trimmed by 4 bases and J by 2 bases, 10 bases remained unmatched. The CDR3 has 17 amino acids. CDR3 coding DNA: TGCAGCGTTGTCTGGCTAGCGGGAGGGCCAATCACAGATACGCAGTATTTT. It yields the protein CSVVWLAGGPITDTQYF.